The 11 T cell receptor beta chains listed next were all sequenced from one sample in a study of T cell changes during pregnancy in multiple sclerosis. Measured with immunoSEQ multiplex PCR; TCRdb has only the in-frame clones, and not every one. Of under 55,000 clones listed, around 94% were seen once; the top ten hold roughly 0.71%. Sequencing was performed on CD4+ T cells from peripheral blood mononuclear cells, taken in the third trimester of pregnancy. Receptors originate from a female donor with multiple sclerosis, enrolled in a pregnancy study.

This chain joins TRBV27 and TRBJ1-4, with unresolved D. The CDR3 is made up of 14 amino acids. Per the germline V gene, CDR1 is MNHEY and CDR2 is SMNVEV (reference sequence). The V end lost 1 base, the J end lost 5 bases, and 8 bases lay between the germline ends. CDR3 DNA sequence: TGTGCCAGCAGTTTATGGGCCCGAAATGAAAAACTGTTTTTT. Translated: CASSLWARNEKLFF.

V and J are TRBV5-1 and TRBJ2-2, with 8 bases that match TRBD1. J was trimmed by 0 bases and V by 4 bases; bases with no gene match: 5. The CDR3 extends over 16 amino acids. Germline-derived CDR1 and CDR2 are SGHRS and YFSETQ. The CDR3, as DNA: TGCGCCAGCAGCGGCGACAGGGGCCCGAACACCGGGGAGCTGTTTTTT. Its protein product is CASSGDRGPNTGELFF.

The V and J genes are TRBV18 and TRBJ1-2; D may be TRBD1 (5 bases). CDR1 is KGHSH and CDR2 is LQKENI in the germline V gene. V dropped 3 bases and J dropped 8 bases, with 19 bases sitting between them. The CDR3 covers 15 residues. The CDR3 DNA follows: TGTGCCAGCTCACCCCTAGACACGGGGGTGGGCGGCTACACCTTC. This translates into CASSPLDTGVGGYTF. Variable domain in full (rest from reference TRBV18 and TRBJ1-2): NAGVMQNPRHLVRRRGQEARLRCSPMKGHSHVYWYRQLPEEGLKFMVYLQKENIIDESGMPKERFSAEFPKEGPSILRIQQVVRGDSAAYFCASSPLDTGVGGYTFGSGTRLTVV.

The V gene is TRBV29-1, the J gene TRBJ1-1; D gene uncertain. The CDR3 spans 12 residues. Germline V CDR1 and CDR2: SQVTM, ANQGSEA. The V end lost 3 bases, the J end lost 4 bases, and 9 bases lay between the germline ends. The CDR3 reads CSVDPGGTEAFF. CDR3 bases: TGCAGCGTTGACCCGGGTGGCACTGAAGCTTTCTTT.

This clone was recorded a few times. V usage is TRBV9 and J usage is TRBJ2-5; perhaps TRBD2 as D (6 bases). The CDR3 loop spans 16 amino acids. Germline V gene data show CDR1 as SGDLS and CDR2 as YYNGEE. The V end lost 0 bases, the J end lost 4 bases, and 16 bases lay between the germline ends. The CDR3 sequence is CASSVAASVVPETQYF. The CDR3 region has the DNA TGTGCCAGCAGCGTAGCGGCTAGCGTAGTTCCAGAGACCCAGTACTTC.

The chain carries TRBV7-6 and TRBJ2-7, with 7 bases that match TRBD2. The germline V gene encodes CDR1 SGHVS and CDR2 FNYEAQ. With 3 bases clipped from V and 7 bases from J, the junction kept 6 bases outside the gene matches. The CDR3 is made up of 13 amino acids. The CDR3 coding sequence is TGTGCCAGCAGCTTTGGACTAGACGGGGAGCAGTACTTC. It specifies CASSFGLDGEQYF.

V usage is TRBV5-1 and J usage is TRBJ2-5; TRBD2 matches 7 bases. The tail of the sequence fits TRBJ2-7 better, so the J call may be wrong. Germline CDR1 is SGHRS and CDR2 is YFSETQ. The CDR3 extends over 15 amino acids. In DNA, the CDR3 is TGCGCCAGCAGCTTGGACCGACTAGCTTGGCGCGAGCAGTACTTC. This translates into CASSLDRLAWREQYF.

V usage is TRBV15 and J usage is TRBJ2-7, with 11 bases matching TRBD1. Looked up from germline, CDR1 is LNHNV and CDR2 is YYDKDF (reference sequence). The CDR3 length is 14 residues. V was pared by 5 bases and J by 5 bases, with 5 bases of the junction left unmatched. The CDR3 bases are TGTGCCACCAGCGGTCGGACAGGGGGCCACGAGCAGTACTTC. This gives the protein CATSGRTGGHEQYF.

J is TRBJ1-2 and V is TRBV15; 7 nucleotides match TRBD1. Unmatched junction bases numbered 0, after V lost 5 bases and J lost 3 bases. The CDR3 length is 12 residues. CDR1 is LNHNV, CDR2 YYDKDF, per germline (reference sequence). The CDR3 here is CATSGTDYGYTF. As DNA, the CDR3 is TGTGCCACCAGCGGGACAGACTATGGCTACACCTTC.

The chain recombines TRBV19 with TRBJ1-1; TRBD1 is a possible D gene (5 bases). Trimming took 8 bases from V and 4 from J, leaving 11 bases between them. The CDR3 totals 12 residues. Germline CDR1 reads LNHDA; CDR2 reads SQIVND (reference sequence). Here the CDR3 reads CASARVFTEAFF. The CDR3 bases are TGTGCCAGTGCCAGGGTGTTCACTGAAGCTTTCTTT.

The chain is built from TRBV7-9 and TRBJ2-3; 12 bases fit TRBD2. CDR3 length: 18 residues. Germline lookup yields CDR1 SEHNR and CDR2 FQNEAQ (reference sequence). CDR3 sequence: CVSTKTSGGIRSTDTQYF. The CDR3 DNA is TGTGTTTCTACAAAGACTAGCGGGGGTATCAGGAGCACAGATACGCAGTATTTT.